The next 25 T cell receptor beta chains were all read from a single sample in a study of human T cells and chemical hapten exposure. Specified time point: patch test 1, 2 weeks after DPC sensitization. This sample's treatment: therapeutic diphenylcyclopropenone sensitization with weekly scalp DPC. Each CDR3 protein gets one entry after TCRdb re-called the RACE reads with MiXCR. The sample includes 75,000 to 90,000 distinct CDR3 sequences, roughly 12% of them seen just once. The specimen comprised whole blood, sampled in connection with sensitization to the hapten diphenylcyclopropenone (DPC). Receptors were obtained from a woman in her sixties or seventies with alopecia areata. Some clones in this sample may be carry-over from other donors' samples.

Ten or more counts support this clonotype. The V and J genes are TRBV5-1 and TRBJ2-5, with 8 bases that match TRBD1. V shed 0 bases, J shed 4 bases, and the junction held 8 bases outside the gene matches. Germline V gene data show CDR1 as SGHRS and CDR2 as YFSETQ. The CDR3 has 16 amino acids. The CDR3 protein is CASSLAPGQGRETQYF. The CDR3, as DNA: TGCGCCAGCAGCTTGGCCCCCGGACAGGGCCGAGAGACCCAGTACTTC. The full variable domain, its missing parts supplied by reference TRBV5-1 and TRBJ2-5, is KAGVTQTPRYLIKTRGQQVTLSCSPISGHRSVSWYQQTPGQGLQFLFEYFSETQRNKGNFPGRFSGRQFSNSRSEMNVSTLELGDSALYLCASSLAPGQGRETQYFGPGTRLLVL.

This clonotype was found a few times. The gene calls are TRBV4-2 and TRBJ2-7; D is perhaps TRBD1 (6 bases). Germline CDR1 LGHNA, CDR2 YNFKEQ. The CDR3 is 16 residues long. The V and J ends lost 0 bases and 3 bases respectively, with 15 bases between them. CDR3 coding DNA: TGTGCCAGCAGCCAAGATAATTCAGGGGTTGGCTACGAGCAGTACTTC. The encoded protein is CASSQDNSGVGYEQYF.

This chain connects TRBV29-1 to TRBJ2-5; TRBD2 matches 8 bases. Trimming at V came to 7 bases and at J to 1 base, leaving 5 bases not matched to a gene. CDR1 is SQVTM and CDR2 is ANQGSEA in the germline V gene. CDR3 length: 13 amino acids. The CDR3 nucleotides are TGCAGCGGAACTACTAGCGGCCAAGAGACCCAGTACTTC. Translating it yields CSGTTSGQETQYF. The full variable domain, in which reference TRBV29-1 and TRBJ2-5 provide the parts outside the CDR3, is SAVISQKPSRDICQRGTSLTIQCQVDSQVTMMFWYRQQPGQSLTLIATANQGSEATYESGFVIDKFPISRPNLTFSTLTVSNMSPEDSSIYLCSGTTSGQETQYFGPGTRLLVL.

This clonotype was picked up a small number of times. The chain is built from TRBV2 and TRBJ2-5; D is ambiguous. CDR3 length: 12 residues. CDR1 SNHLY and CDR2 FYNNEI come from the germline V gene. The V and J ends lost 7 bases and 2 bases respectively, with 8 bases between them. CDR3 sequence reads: CASTALQETQYF. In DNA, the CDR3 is TGTGCCAGCACGGCCTTACAAGAGACCCAGTACTTC.

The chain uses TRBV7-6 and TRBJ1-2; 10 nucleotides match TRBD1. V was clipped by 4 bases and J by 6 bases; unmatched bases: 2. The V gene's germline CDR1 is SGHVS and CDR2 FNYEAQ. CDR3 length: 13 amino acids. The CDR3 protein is CASSSGQGDGYTF. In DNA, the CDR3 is TGTGCCAGCAGCTCAGGACAGGGGGATGGCTACACCTTC.

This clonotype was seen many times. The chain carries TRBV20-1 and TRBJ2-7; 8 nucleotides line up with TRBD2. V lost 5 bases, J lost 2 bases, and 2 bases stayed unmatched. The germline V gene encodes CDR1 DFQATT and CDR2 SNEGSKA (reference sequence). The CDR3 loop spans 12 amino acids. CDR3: CSAPGGAYEQYF. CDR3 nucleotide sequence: TGCAGTGCTCCCGGGGGGGCCTACGAGCAGTACTTC.

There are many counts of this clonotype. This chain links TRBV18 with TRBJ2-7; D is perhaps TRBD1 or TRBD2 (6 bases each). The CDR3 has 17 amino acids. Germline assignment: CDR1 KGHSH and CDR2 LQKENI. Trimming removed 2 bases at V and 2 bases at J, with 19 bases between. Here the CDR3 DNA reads TGTGCCAGCTCACCATCGGGGGCGGGGCAGGGCACCTACGAGCAGTACTTC. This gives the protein CASSPSGAGQGTYEQYF.

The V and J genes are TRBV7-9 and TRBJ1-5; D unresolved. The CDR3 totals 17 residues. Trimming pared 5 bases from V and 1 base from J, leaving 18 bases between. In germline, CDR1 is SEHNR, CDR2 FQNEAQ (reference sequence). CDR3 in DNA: TGTGCCAGCAGCCCAGTGGGTGTTTGGGGAAGCAATCAGCCCCAGCATTTT. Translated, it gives CASSPVGVWGSNQPQHF.

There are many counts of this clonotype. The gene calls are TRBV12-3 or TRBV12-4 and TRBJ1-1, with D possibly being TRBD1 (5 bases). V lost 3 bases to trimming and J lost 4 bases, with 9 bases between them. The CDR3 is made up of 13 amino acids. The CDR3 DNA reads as TGTGCCAGCAGTTTTGGGCAGGGCACTGAAGCTTTCTTT. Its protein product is CASSFGQGTEAFF.

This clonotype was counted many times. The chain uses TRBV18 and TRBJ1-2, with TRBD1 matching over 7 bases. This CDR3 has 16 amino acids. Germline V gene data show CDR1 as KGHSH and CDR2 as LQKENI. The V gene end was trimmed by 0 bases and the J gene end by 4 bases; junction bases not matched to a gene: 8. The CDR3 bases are TGTGCCAGCTCACCACCGGGTTCGGGACAGACCTATGGCTACACCTTC. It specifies CASSPPGSGQTYGYTF.

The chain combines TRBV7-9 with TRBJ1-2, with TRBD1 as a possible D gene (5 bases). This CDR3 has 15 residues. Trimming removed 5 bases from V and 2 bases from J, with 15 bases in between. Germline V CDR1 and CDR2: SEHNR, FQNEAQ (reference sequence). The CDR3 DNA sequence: TGTGCCAGCAGCCGAGGGGCGTCGGCAAACTATGGCTACACCTTC. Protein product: CASSRGASANYGYTF.

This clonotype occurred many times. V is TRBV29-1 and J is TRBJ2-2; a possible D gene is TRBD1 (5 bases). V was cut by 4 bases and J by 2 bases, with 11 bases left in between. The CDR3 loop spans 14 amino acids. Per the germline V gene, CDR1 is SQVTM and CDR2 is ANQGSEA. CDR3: CSVGAGPNTGELFF. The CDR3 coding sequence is TGCAGCGTTGGGGCAGGGCCAAACACCGGGGAGCTGTTTTTT.

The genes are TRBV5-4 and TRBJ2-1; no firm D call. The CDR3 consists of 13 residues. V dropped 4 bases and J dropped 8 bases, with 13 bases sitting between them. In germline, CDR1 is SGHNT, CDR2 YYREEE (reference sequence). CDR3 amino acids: CASSIWSNDEQFF. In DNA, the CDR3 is TGTGCCAGCAGCATCTGGTCGAACGATGAGCAGTTCTTC.

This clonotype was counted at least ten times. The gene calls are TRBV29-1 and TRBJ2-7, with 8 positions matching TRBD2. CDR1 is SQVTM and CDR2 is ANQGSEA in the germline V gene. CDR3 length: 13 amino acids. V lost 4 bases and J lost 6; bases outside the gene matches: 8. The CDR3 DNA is TGCAGCGTTGTGGGGGGGCTAGCGGGCGAGCAGTACTTC. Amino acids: CSVVGGLAGEQYF.

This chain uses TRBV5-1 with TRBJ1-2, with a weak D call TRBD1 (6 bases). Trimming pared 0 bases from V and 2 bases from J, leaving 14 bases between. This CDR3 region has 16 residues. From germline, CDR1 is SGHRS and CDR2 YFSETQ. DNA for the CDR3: TGCGCCAGCAGCTTGGGGGTGGACAGACAGAACTATGGCTACACCTTC. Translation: CASSLGVDRQNYGYTF.

The CDR3 coding sequence is TGTGCCAGCAGTTTCGGAGGGGTTAATTCACCCCTCCACTTT. Translated: CASSFGGVNSPLHF. The rearrangement uses TRBV27 and TRBJ1-6; a weak D match, TRBD1 (5 bases). The CDR3 covers 14 residues. The V gene's germline CDR1 is MNHEY and CDR2 SMNVEV (reference sequence). Trimming removed 3 bases from V and 6 bases from J, with 9 bases in between.

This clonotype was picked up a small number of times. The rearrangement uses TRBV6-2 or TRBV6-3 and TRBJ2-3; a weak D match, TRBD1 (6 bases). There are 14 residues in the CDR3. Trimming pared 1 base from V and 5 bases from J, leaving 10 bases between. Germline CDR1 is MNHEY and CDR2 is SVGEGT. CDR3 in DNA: TGTGCCAGCAGTTACTGGGGGCCGGGAGATACGCAGTATTTT. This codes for CASSYWGPGDTQYF.

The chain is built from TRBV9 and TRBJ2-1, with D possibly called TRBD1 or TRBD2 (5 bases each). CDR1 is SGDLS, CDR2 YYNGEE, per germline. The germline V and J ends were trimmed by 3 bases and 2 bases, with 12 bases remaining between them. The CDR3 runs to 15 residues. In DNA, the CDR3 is TGTGCCAGCAGCGCGGATGGGGGACCCTACAATGAGCAGTTCTTC. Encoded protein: CASSADGGPYNEQFF.

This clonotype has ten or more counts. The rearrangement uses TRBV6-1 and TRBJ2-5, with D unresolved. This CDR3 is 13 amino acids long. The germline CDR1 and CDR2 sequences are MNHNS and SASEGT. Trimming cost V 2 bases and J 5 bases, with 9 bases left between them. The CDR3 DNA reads TGTGCCAGCAGTGAACAGCTCTTGGAGACCCAGTACTTC. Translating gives CASSEQLLETQYF.

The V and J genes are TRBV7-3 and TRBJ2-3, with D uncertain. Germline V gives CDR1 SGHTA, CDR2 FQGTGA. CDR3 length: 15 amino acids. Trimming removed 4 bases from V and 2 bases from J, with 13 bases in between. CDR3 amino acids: CASSYNGGHTDTQYF. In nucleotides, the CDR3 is TGTGCCAGCAGCTACAACGGCGGCCACACAGATACGCAGTATTTT.

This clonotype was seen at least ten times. In DNA form, the CDR3 reads TGCAGTGCTCGGAGGACTGAAGCTTTCTTT. Protein product: CSARRTEAFF. V usage is TRBV20-1 and J usage is TRBJ1-1; D call uncertain. The CDR3 covers 10 residues. V dropped 5 bases and J dropped 5 bases, with 6 bases sitting between them. CDR1 DFQATT and CDR2 SNEGSKA come from the germline V gene (reference sequence).

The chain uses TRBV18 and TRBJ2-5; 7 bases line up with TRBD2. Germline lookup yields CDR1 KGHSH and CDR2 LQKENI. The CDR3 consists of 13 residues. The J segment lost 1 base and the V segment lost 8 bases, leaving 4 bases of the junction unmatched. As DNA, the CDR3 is TGTGCCAGCACCCGGGGGGTCCAAGAGACCCAGTACTTC. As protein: CASTRGVQETQYF.

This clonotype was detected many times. CDR3 sequence: CAWSPGLANEQFF. CDR3 DNA sequence: TGTGCCTGGAGCCCCGGACTAGCCAATGAGCAGTTCTTC. V is TRBV30 and J is TRBJ2-1; 8 positions match TRBD2. The germline gives CDR1 GTSNPN, CDR2 SVGIG (reference sequence). V was pared by 3 bases and J by 6 bases, with 4 bases of the junction left unmatched. The CDR3 spans 13 residues.

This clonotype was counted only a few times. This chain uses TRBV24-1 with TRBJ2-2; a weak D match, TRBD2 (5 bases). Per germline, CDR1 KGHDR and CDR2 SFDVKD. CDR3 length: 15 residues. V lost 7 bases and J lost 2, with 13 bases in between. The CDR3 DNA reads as TGTGCCACCAGCTTCACCGGGGAAAACACCGGGGAGCTGTTTTTT. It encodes CATSFTGENTGELFF.

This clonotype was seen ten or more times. This chain's CDR3 is CASSLVGREGMNTEAFF. The DNA for the CDR3 is TGTGCCAGCAGCTTAGTTGGAAGGGAAGGAATGAACACTGAAGCTTTCTTT. The chain has TRBV7-9 and TRBJ1-1; D is ambiguous. Trimming took off 1 base at V and 0 bases at J, with 15 bases between the two ends. Germline V gene sequence: CDR1 SEHNR, CDR2 FQNEAQ (reference sequence). There are 17 residues in the CDR3.